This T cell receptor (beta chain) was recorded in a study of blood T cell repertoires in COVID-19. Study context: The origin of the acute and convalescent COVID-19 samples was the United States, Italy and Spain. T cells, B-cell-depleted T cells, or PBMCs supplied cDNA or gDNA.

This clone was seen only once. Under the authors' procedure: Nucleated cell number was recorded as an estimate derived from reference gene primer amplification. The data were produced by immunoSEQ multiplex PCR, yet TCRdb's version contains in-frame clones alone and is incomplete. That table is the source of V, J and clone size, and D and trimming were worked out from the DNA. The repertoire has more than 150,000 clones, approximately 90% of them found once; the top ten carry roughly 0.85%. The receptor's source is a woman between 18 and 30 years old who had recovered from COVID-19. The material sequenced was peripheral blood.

The CDR3 coding sequence is TGTGCCAGCTCACCACCGAGGGGAGGTACAAACACCGGGGAGCTGTTTTTT. It translates to CASSPPRGGTNTGELFF. The chain has TRBV18 and TRBJ2-2; a possible D gene is TRBD2 (6 bases). Germline-derived CDR1 and CDR2 are KGHSH and LQKENI. CDR3 length: 17 amino acids. With 0 bases removed from V and 2 bases from J, the gap between germline ends came to 13 bases.